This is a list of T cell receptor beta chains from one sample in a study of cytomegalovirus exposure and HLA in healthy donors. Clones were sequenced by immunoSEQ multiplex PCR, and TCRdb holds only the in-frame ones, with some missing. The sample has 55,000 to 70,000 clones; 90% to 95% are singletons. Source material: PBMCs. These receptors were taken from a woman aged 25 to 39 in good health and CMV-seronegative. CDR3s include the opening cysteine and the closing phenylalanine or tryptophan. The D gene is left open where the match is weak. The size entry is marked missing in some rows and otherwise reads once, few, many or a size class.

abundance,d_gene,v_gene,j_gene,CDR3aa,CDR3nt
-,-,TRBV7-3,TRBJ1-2,CATPTPVEAGGYTF,TGTGCCACCCCTACTCCGGTAGAGGCGGGAGGCTACACCTTC
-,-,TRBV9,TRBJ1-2,CASSVEGYGYTF,TGTGCCAGCAGCGTAGAGGGGTATGGCTACACCTTC
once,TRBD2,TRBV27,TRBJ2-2,CASSFSGEFVGELFF,TGTGCCAGCAGTTTTAGCGGGGAGTTTGTCGGGGAGCTGTTTTTT
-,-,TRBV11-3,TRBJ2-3,CASSPSGGTTDTQYF,TGTGCCAGCAGCCCCTCTGGCGGGACCACAGATACGCAGTATTTT
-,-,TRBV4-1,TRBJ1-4,CASSQEQGSGEKLFF,TGCGCCAGCAGCCAGGAACAGGGTTCGGGTGAAAAACTGTTTTTT
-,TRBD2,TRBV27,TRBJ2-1,CASSLGGVGYNEQFF,TGTGCCAGCAGTCTCGGGGGGGTGGGATACAATGAGCAGTTCTTC
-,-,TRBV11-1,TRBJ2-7,CASSLAFLGEQYF,TGTGCCAGCAGCTTAGCGTTCCTCGGGGAGCAGTACTTC
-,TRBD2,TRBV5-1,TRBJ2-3,CASSLAPTSGTRDTQYF,TGCGCCAGCAGCTTGGCTCCTACTAGCGGGACCAGAGATACGCAGTATTTT
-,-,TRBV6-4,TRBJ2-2,CASSDGSGSGTGELFF,TGTGCCAGCAGTGACGGGTCAGGGTCGGGCACCGGGGAGCTGTTTTTT
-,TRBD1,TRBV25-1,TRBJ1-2,CASSDGTGWGGYGYTF,TGTGCCAGCAGTGACGGGACAGGGTGGGGGGGGTATGGCTACACCTTC
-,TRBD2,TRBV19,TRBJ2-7,CASSMKTSPEYEQYF,TGTGCCAGTAGTATGAAGACTAGCCCAGAGTACGAGCAGTACTTC
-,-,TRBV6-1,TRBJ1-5,CASSEALRGRQPQHF,TGTGCCAGCAGTGAAGCGCTGCGGGGCAGGCAGCCCCAGCATTTT
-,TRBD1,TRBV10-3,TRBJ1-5,CAARGTVGNQPQHF,TGTGCCGCAAGAGGGACAGTGGGGAATCAGCCCCAGCATTTT
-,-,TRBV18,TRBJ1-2,CASSPNFQTDDGYTF,TGTGCCAGCTCACCAAATTTTCAGACAGATGATGGCTACACCTTC
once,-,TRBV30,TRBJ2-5,CAWTTAVGETQYF,TGTGCCTGGACCACGGCGGTGGGAGAGACCCAGTACTTC
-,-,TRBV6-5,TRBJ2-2,CASRLDTSTGELFF,TGTGCCAGCAGACTGGACACCTCTACGGGGGAGCTGTTTTTT
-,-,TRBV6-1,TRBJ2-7,CASSEYFRESYEQYF,TGTGCCAGCAGTGAATATTTCCGGGAATCCTACGAGCAGTACTTC
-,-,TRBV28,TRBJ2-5,CASSPFYDPGRETQYF,TGTGCCAGCAGTCCCTTCTACGACCCTGGGAGAGAGACCCAGTACTTC
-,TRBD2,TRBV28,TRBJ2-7,CASSSLAGGPGEQYF,TGTGCCAGCAGTTCGTTAGCGGGAGGGCCTGGCGAGCAGTACTTC
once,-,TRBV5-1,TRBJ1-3,CASSAQPGRNSGNTIYF,TGCGCCAGCAGCGCACAACCAGGGCGGAACTCTGGAAACACCATATATTTT
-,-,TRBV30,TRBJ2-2,CAWSVGGNTGELFF,TGTGCCTGGAGTGTAGGGGGTAACACCGGGGAGCTGTTTTTT
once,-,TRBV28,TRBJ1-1,CASSTSLGITEAFF,TGTGCCAGCAGTACAAGCCTAGGTATCACTGAAGCTTTCTTT
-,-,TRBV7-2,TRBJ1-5,CASSLGGGKGDSNQPQHF,TGTGCCAGCAGCTTAGGAGGGGGAAAAGGGGATAGCAATCAGCCCCAGCATTTT
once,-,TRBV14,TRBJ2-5,CASSQDGSAAQETQYF,TGTGCCAGCAGCCAAGATGGGTCAGCGGCCCAAGAGACCCAGTACTTC
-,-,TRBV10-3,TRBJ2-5,CAISLRETEETQYF,TGTGCCATCAGTTTGCGGGAAACTGAAGAGACCCAGTACTTC
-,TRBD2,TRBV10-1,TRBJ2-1,CASSGTSRYNEQFF,TGCGCCAGCAGTGGGACTAGCCGATACAATGAGCAGTTCTTC
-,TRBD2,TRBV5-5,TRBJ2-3,CASSRSGPSSRWGDTQYF,TGTGCCAGCAGCCGTAGCGGGCCGTCTAGTCGCTGGGGGGATACGCAGTATTTT
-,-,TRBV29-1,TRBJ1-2,CSVYFRGSSDYGYTF,TGCAGCGTTTATTTTCGGGGGTCGTCGGACTATGGCTACACCTTC
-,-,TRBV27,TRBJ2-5,CASSLYNQETQYF,TGTGCCAGCAGTTTATATAACCAAGAGACCCAGTACTTC
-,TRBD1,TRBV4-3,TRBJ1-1,CASSQDGQENTEAFF,TGCGCCAGCAGCCAGGATGGACAGGAGAACACTGAAGCTTTCTTT
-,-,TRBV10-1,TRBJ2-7,CASSGQINHEQYF,TGCGCCAGCAGTGGACAGATAAACCACGAGCAGTACTTC
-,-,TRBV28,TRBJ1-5,CASRQGHGNQPQHF,TGTGCCAGCAGGCAAGGACACGGCAATCAGCCCCAGCATTTT
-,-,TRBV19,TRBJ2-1,CASSTRLGRRSYNEQFF,TGTGCCAGTAGTACACGACTAGGACGTAGATCCTACAATGAGCAGTTCTTC
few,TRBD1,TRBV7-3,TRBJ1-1,CASSLTGGRMAFF,TGTGCCAGCAGCTTAACAGGGGGCCGAATGGCTTTCTTT
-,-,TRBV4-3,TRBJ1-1,CASSQNPGLNTEAFF,TGCGCCAGCAGCCAGAATCCGGGGTTGAACACTGAAGCTTTCTTT
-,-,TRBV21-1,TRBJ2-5,CASSKWRREKETQYF,TGTGCCAGCAGCAAATGGAGACGTGAGAAAGAGACCCAGTACTTC
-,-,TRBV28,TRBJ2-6,CASNRGANVLTF,TGTGCCAGCAATCGTGGGGCCAACGTCCTGACTTTC
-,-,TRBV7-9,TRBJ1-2,CASSSGHIDEGYGYTF,TGTGCCAGCAGCTCGGGACATATCGACGAGGGATATGGCTACACCTTC
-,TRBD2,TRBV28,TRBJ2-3,CASSPTSGSKGTDTQYF,TGTGCCAGCAGTCCAACTAGCGGCTCGAAGGGCACAGATACGCAGTATTTT
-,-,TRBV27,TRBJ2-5,CASSSRLGGPETQYF,TGTGCCAGCAGTTCCCGACTGGGGGGGCCAGAGACCCAGTACTTC
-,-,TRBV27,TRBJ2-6,CASSLSIGGGLSGANVLTF,TGTGCCAGCAGCCTCTCAATAGGGGGGGGCTTATCTGGGGCCAACGTCCTGACTTTC
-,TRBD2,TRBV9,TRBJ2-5,CASSGLVGEGETQYF,TGTGCCAGCAGCGGCCTGGTCGGGGAGGGAGAGACCCAGTACTTC
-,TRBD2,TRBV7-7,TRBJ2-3,CASSLGTSGTTDTQYF,TGTGCTAGCAGCCTAGGGACTAGCGGGACAACAGATACGCAGTATTTT
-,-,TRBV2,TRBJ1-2,CASNRQRPPYSDGYTF,TGTGCCAGCAATCGACAGCGACCACCCTATAGTGATGGCTACACCTTC
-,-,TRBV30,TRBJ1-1,CAWTPGWNTEAFF,TGTGCCTGGACCCCCGGGTGGAACACTGAAGCTTTCTTT
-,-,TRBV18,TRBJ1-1,CASSPWSDTTNTEAFF,TGTGCCAGCTCACCATGGTCTGACACGACGAACACTGAAGCTTTCTTT
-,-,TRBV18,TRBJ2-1,CASSPPGASSINEQFF,TGTGCCAGCTCACCACCCGGAGCGTCGAGTATCAATGAGCAGTTCTTC
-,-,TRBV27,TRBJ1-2,CASSLFTGGGGGYTF,TGTGCCAGCAGTTTATTTACCGGGGGAGGGGGGGGCTACACCTTC
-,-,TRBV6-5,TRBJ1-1,CASSYQAGRTEAFF,TGTGCCAGCAGTTACCAGGCAGGGAGGACTGAAGCTTTCTTT
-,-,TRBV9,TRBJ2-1,CASSAGERATTNEQFF,TGTGCCAGCAGCGCGGGGGAAAGGGCCACGACGAATGAGCAGTTCTTC
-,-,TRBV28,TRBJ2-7,CASSRATPLYEQYF,TGTGCCAGCAGCCGCGCTACTCCTTTGTACGAGCAGTACTTC
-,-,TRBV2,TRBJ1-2,CASSAQPPWTNYGYTF,TGTGCCAGCAGTGCCCAACCCCCCTGGACAAACTATGGCTACACCTTC
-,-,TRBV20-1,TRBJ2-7,CSAVDSYEQYF,TGCAGTGCTGTGGACAGTTACGAGCAGTACTTC
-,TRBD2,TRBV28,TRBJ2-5,CASRYRGLAEQETQYF,TGTGCCAGCAGATATAGGGGACTAGCGGAGCAAGAGACCCAGTACTTC
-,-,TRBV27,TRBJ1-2,CASSLSTAGFDGYTF,TGTGCCAGCAGTTTATCGACGGCGGGGTTTGATGGCTACACCTTC